These 14 T cell receptor beta chains came from one sample sequenced in a study of blood T cell repertoires in COVID-19. Assay: immunoSEQ multiplex PCR; the TCRdb copy retains only in-frame clones and omits some. Here the sample spans a few hundred thousand clones, around 89% being singletons. Sequencing was carried out using PBMCs or T cells enriched from blood (not recorded which). Receptors originate from a woman in her 40s who had recovered from COVID-19.

The V gene is TRBV6-5, the J gene TRBJ1-2; 9 nucleotides line up with TRBD1. J was trimmed by 3 bases and V by 7 bases; bases with no gene match: 6. The germline V gene has CDR1 MNHEY and CDR2 SVGAGI. This CDR3 region has 14 residues. In DNA, the CDR3 is TGTGCCAGCACCTTAACAGGGGGCGACTATGGCTACACCTTC. Translating gives CASTLTGGDYGYTF.

This rearrangement joins TRBV15 to TRBJ2-1, with D tentatively TRBD2 (5 bases). The V gene lost 3 bases and the J gene lost 2 bases, with 14 bases spanning the gap. This CDR3 comprises 16 residues. CDR1 LNHNV and CDR2 YYDKDF come from the germline V gene (reference sequence). The CDR3 coding sequence is TGTGCCACCAGCAGGGGAGAGGAGTACGCCTACAATGAGCAGTTCTTC. Residues: CATSRGEEYAYNEQFF.

The chain uses TRBV25-1 and TRBJ1-5, with 9 bases aligning to TRBD1. CDR1 is MGHDK, CDR2 SYGVNS, per germline. J gave up 4 bases and V 2 bases, and 6 bases lay outside the gene matches. This CDR3 has 16 amino acids. This CDR3 is CASSEAGTGNNQPQHF. CDR3 nucleotide sequence: TGTGCCAGCAGTGAAGCCGGGACAGGGAATAATCAGCCCCAGCATTTT.

The chain recombines TRBV7-2 with TRBJ2-7; tentative D call: TRBD1 (5 bases). This CDR3 comprises 14 residues. Trimming took 2 bases from V and 0 from J, leaving 8 bases between them. Germline V gene data show CDR1 as SGHTA and CDR2 as FQGNSA. CDR3 sequence (DNA): TGTGCCAGCAGCTTACGACAGACCTCCTACGAGCAGTACTTC. As protein: CASSLRQTSYEQYF.

This clone showed up just a few times. The chain couples TRBV12-3 or TRBV12-4 to TRBJ1-2, with 10 nucleotides matching TRBD1. Trimming at V came to 6 bases and at J to 8 bases, leaving 3 bases not matched to a gene. The CDR3 is 12 residues long. CDR3 sequence reads: CASRGQGQGYTF. CDR3 nucleotide sequence: TGTGCCAGCAGGGGACAGGGGCAAGGCTACACCTTC.

This clone came up once. The chain has TRBV5-1 and TRBJ2-2; 7 nucleotides line up with TRBD1. This CDR3 region has 14 residues. With V trimmed by 4 bases and J by 6 bases, 6 bases remained unmatched. Germline CDR1 reads SGHRS; CDR2 reads YFSETQ. The CDR3 protein is CASSMTGYAGELFF. The CDR3 DNA reads as TGCGCCAGCAGCATGACAGGGTACGCCGGGGAGCTGTTTTTT. Drawing the rest from reference TRBV5-1 and TRBJ2-2, the complete variable domain is KAGVTQTPRYLIKTRGQQVTLSCSPISGHRSVSWYQQTPGQGLQFLFEYFSETQRNKGNFPGRFSGRQFSNSRSEMNVSTLELGDSALYLCASSMTGYAGELFFGEGSRLTVL.

V gene TRBV29-1 combines with J gene TRBJ2-7, with TRBD2 identical over 11 bases. CDR1 SQVTM and CDR2 ANQGSEA come from the germline V gene. The CDR3 is 16 residues long. Unmatched junction bases numbered 8, after V lost 1 base and J lost 3 bases. Here the CDR3 reads CSVEGLAGTLRYEQYF. The DNA of the CDR3 is TGCAGCGTTGAAGGACTAGCGGGAACCCTCCGCTACGAGCAGTACTTC.

The chain uses TRBV4-3 and TRBJ1-2, with unresolved D. V shed 1 base and J shed 5 bases, with 14 bases lying between them. This CDR3 comprises 15 residues. Germline V lookup: CDR1 LGHNA, CDR2 YSLEER. As DNA, the CDR3 is TGCGCCAGCAGCCAAGCTCCCCGGGTCCCATATGGCTACACCTTC. This translates into CASSQAPRVPYGYTF.

The chain is built from TRBV27 and TRBJ2-1, with D tentatively TRBD2 (5 bases). CDR3 length equals 20 residues. Looked up from germline, CDR1 is MNHEY and CDR2 is SMNVEV (reference sequence). V was clipped by 2 bases and J by 3 bases, with 26 bases between them. DNA of the CDR3: TGTGCCAGCAGTTTACCCGGGAACCCTACTAGTTTCCCCCTCTACAATGAGCAGTTCTTC. Encoded protein: CASSLPGNPTSFPLYNEQFF.

This chain uses TRBV7-9 with TRBJ1-2, with 7 positions matching TRBD1. From germline, CDR1 is SEHNR and CDR2 FQNEAQ (reference sequence). This CDR3 has 14 residues. J was trimmed by 5 bases and V by 6 bases; bases with no gene match: 9. For the CDR3, the DNA is TGTGCCAGCAGTCGGGGGACAGCTCAATATGGCTACACCTTC. This sequence encodes CASSRGTAQYGYTF.

This clone was observed once. The chain joins TRBV2 to TRBJ1-2; maybe TRBD1 (6 bases). Trimming removed 6 bases at V and 5 bases at J, with 10 bases between. Germline loops: CDR1 SNHLY, CDR2 FYNNEI. This CDR3 has 12 residues. This CDR3 is CASSRTAYGYTF. The DNA for the CDR3 is TGTGCCAGCAGCAGGACAGCTTATGGCTACACCTTC.

A few counts support this clone. The chain carries TRBV19 and TRBJ1-1; 10 bases fit TRBD1. Germline trimming cut 1 base from V and 5 bases from J; bases unmatched to any gene: 10. CDR1 LNHDA and CDR2 SQIVND come from the germline V gene (reference sequence). The CDR3 contains 17 residues. The CDR3 DNA sequence: TGTGCCAGTAGTATAGGGACAGGGGGTCGGATGACGACTGAAGCTTTCTTT. The encoded protein is CASSIGTGGRMTTEAFF.

A remark on this clone: Distinct nucleotide sequences in the sample also encode this CDR3. This chain connects TRBV18 to TRBJ2-5; 8 positions match TRBD1. V was pared by 1 base and J by 5 bases, with 6 bases of the junction left unmatched. The CDR3 consists of 15 residues. The germline V gene has CDR1 KGHSH and CDR2 LQKENI. DNA for the CDR3: TGTGCCAGCTCACCACGCACAGGGGGAGAGGAGACCCAGTACTTC. This sequence encodes CASSPRTGGEETQYF.

The J gene is TRBJ2-7, the V gene TRBV11-2; TRBD1 agrees at 7 bases. With 2 bases clipped from V and 10 bases from J, the junction kept 2 bases outside the gene matches. Germline CDR1 SGHAT, CDR2 FQNNGV. The CDR3 length is 11 residues. CDR3 in DNA: TGTGCCAGCAGCTTAAACAGGGGACAGTACTTC. Translated, it gives CASSLNRGQYF.